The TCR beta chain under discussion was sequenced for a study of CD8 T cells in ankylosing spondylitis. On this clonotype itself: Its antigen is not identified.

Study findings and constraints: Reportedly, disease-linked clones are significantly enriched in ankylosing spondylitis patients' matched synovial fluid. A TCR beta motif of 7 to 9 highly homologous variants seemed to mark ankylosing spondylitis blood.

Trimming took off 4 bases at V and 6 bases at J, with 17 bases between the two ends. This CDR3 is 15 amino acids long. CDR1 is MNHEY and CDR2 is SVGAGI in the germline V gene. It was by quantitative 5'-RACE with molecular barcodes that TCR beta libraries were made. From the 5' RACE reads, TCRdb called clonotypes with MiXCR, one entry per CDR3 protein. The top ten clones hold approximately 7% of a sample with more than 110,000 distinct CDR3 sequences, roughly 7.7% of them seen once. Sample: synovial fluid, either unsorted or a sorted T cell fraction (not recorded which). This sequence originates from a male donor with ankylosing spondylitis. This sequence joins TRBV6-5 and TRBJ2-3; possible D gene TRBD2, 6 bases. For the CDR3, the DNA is TGTGCCAGCAGTTCCGGGACTTGGGTTGGTGATACGCAGTATTTT. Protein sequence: CASSSGTWVGDTQYF.